This T cell receptor beta chain was profiled in a study of blood T cells in healthy people across ages (dated by TCRdb to about 2015). Regarding the study in general: In model experiments, template switching captured roughly one uniquely barcoded TCR beta cDNA molecule for every two T cells. Using deep sequencing normalized with unique cDNA molecular identifiers, the study measured how TCR beta repertoire diversity changes with age. Four age groups were formed from the donors: young (average 16 years), middle-aged (approximately 42), aged (more than 55) and long-lived (about 80). Two additional independent replicas of 1 million unique cDNA reads from the same blood draw were analyzed for two donors (one aged 18 to 29 and one aged 80 or older). Donors of different ages were randomly distributed across sequencing lanes to avoid experimental bias.

A remark on this clonotype: Its specific antigen is unknown. Base qualities were left out, and no much larger clone turns up one base away.

Counted from cysteine to phenylalanine, this CDR3 has 14 amino acids. Only the CDR3 region is kept as DNA, spanning 42 bases read in frame from base 1. Looking up the germline V gene yields CDR1 SQVTM and CDR2 ANQGSEA. V is shortened by 8 bases, J by 5 bases, and the region joining them spans 21 bases. Summary of the overall study and its limitations: Because donor CMV infection status was unknown, age-related changes in expanded clonotypes were potentially confounded. Total diversity estimates from one million sequenced T cells were considered lower bounds and underestimates. The long-lived group showed more naive CD4+ T cells, fewer expanded clones and increased TCR diversity than the aged group, suggesting age selection. Observed TCR beta diversity per million T cells fell roughly linearly with age, and a significant reduction was already apparent by age roughly 40. Conclusive comparison of naive and antigen-experienced compartments was prevented by the profiling of bulk unsorted PBMCs. A strong correlation was found between observed TCR beta diversity and the percentage of naive T cells measured by flow cytometry.

Donors were roughly 40 systemically healthy Caucasian individuals from Russia aged roughly 6 to 90 years. Each donor gave 8.5 to 10 milliliters of peripheral blood, collected into EDTA-treated Vacutainer tubes. Ficoll-Paque density-gradient centrifugation was used to isolate PBMCs, with at least 7 million per sample. Total RNA, at least 6 micrograms per sample, was extracted from PBMCs with Trizol reagent. For every donor, flow cytometry on a PBMC aliquot measured the percentage of naive CD45RAhigh/CD27high T cells. Library creation used 5' RACE. These reads were obtained on an Illumina HiSeq 2500. A second PCR of roughly 6 to 11 cycles was run with a J-beta primer mix and a sample-barcoded 5' primer. A unique molecular identifier was introduced onto each TCR beta cDNA molecule by a template-switch 5' adaptor carrying 12 random nucleotides. At least 3 million CDR3-containing paired-end reads were obtained from each sample. First-strand cDNA was synthesized from all RNA with the Mint cDNA synthesis kit, primed by a TRBC-specific oligonucleotide. All cDNA was treated with uracil-DNA glycosylase and then went through a first 18-cycle PCR with the universal primers M1SS and BC2_uni_R. From the authors' description of their analysis: For normalization, 1 million high-quality reads were randomly selected from each sample, with every read carrying a distinct molecular identifier. Reads sharing molecular identifiers were discarded rather than binned into consensus sequences. CDR3 identification, clonotype clustering and error correction used MiTCR with a Q25 quality threshold and the strictest error-elimination algorithm. A nonparametric unseen species model with Euler transformation was used to estimate lower-bound total TCR beta diversity. TCRdb applied fastp at Q25 and MiXCR to the public reads, then kept only in-frame beta chains. Every CDR3 protein is listed once, alongside the most common genes and DNA of its rows. None of the V and J calls come from the authors' own analysis; TCRdb made them. This sample is represented by roughly 500,000 distinct CDR3 sequences; 25% to 30% of them were singletons. Approximately 17% of the sample rests with the top ten.

This receptor chain uses TRBV29-1 and TRBJ1-2; TRBD1 might be the D gene, on 6 matching bases. Sequenced input: blood. This TCR came from a woman in her seventies in good health. The CDR3 sequence is CSYSPGAAYYGYTF. The sequenced DNA is TGCAGCTATAGCCCGGGGGCGGCGTATTATGGCTACACCTTC.